This TCR beta chain is drawn from a study of OX40 agonist ivuxolimab in advanced cancers. Details on this clone: Its specificity is not known.

No patient had autoimmune disease or received systemic immunosuppression. Regarding the study as a whole: At 0.1 to 3.0 mg/kg, clonal expansion of CD4+ and CD8+ blood T cells had occurred by week 6.

The table came from immunoSEQ multiplex PCR; TCRdb's copy has only in-frame clones and leaves some out. The profile shows more than 15,000 clones, roughly 80% of them singletons. The sequence derives from an adult with an advanced solid tumor such as melanoma, head and neck, liver or kidney cancer. The starting material was CD4+ or CD8+ T cells sorted from blood, obtained in a trial of the OX40 agonist ivuxolimab.

The CDR3 reads CASSLAHGGGYNEQFF. CDR3 coding DNA: TGTGCCAGCAGCTTAGCGCACGGGGGTGGTTACAATGAGCAGTTCTTC. The rearrangement uses TRBV7-2 and TRBJ2-1; tentative D call: TRBD2 (6 bases). In germline, CDR1 is SGHTA, CDR2 FQGNSA. The CDR3 totals 16 residues. V gave up 0 bases and J gave up 4 bases, with 13 bases separating them.